This TCR beta chain appears in the sequencing data of a study of T cells in Graves' hyperthyroidism and ophthalmopathy. Looking at the study overall: Prior to any treatment, at the point of initial diagnosis, peripheral blood was collected.

RNA transcripts gave rise to amplified TCR beta CDR3 regions. First-round RT-PCR of the TCR CDR3 relied on the HTBI primer set. TCRdb re-called the multiplex PCR reads through MiXCR, storing one row per CDR3 protein. This sample has around 700,000 distinct CDR3 sequences, with about 17% found just once. A few counts support this clonotype. Lactation, pregnancy, other autoimmune disease or uncontrolled infection excluded patients. Diagnoses were made from clinical symptoms, serum measures (thyroxine and TRAb), thyroid ultrasound and orbital computed tomography. Trimming cost V 2 bases and J 0 bases, with 11 bases left between them. This CDR3 region has 17 residues. In germline, CDR1 is MNHEY, CDR2 SMNVEV (reference sequence).

The V and J genes are TRBV27 and TRBJ2-6, with D tentatively TRBD1 (6 bases). Sequencing was carried out using blood. This receptor was taken from a woman aged 50 to 60 with Graves' hyperthyroidism that later progressed to Graves' ophthalmopathy. CDR3 residues: CASSLAGDLSGANVLTF. The CDR3 DNA is TGTGCCAGCAGTTTAGCAGGGGACCTCTCTGGGGCCAACGTCCTGACTTTC.